The rows below give T cell receptor beta chains drawn from one sample of a study of response to subunit inactivated influenza vaccine. TCRdb ran MiXCR on the RT-PCR reads and lists one entry per CDR3 protein. Of 650,000 to 800,000 distinct CDR3 sequences listed, under 20% are singletons. The starting material was PBMCs from blood, obtained around 5 days after vaccination. Receptors originate from a man aged 50 to 60 who received an inactivated influenza vaccine. Both conserved end residues are part of each CDR3. A D gene is named only where the DNA matches it firmly. For some rows the clone size is stated as once, few or many, or as a class when expanded; others skip it.

d_call	v_call	j_call	clone_size	cdr3_aa	cdr3_nt
.	TRBV15	TRBJ2-1	many	CATSGGAVYNEQFF	TGTGCCACCAGCGGCGGAGCAGTTTACAATGAGCAGTTCTTC
.	TRBV11-2	TRBJ2-2	.	CASSKGIGDLWAGELFF	TGTGCCAGCAGTAAAGGGATCGGCGACTTATGGGCCGGGGAGCTGTTTTTT
.	TRBV20-1	TRBJ2-5	few	CSARADIFRSKGETQYF	TGCAGTGCTAGAGCTGACATATTTCGTTCTAAAGGGGAGACCCAGTACTTC
.	TRBV15	TRBJ2-2	.	CATSPWATGELFF	TGTGCCACCTCCCCTTGGGCCACCGGGGAGCTGTTTTTT
TRBD1	TRBV6-5	TRBJ2-7	.	CASSYSWAGGTYEQYF	TGTGCCAGCAGTTACTCGTGGGCAGGGGGCACCTACGAGCAGTACTTC
TRBD1	TRBV20-1	TRBJ2-7	few	CSAGTGGPYEQYF	TGCAGTGCTGGGACAGGGGGCCCCTACGAGCAGTACTTC
TRBD1	TRBV10-3	TRBJ2-7	few	CAISETGQGNEQYF	TGTGCCATCAGTGAGACCGGACAGGGGAACGAGCAGTACTTC
.	TRBV29-1	TRBJ2-1	once	CSVEWDLNEQFF	TGCAGCGTTGAATGGGATTTAAATGAGCAGTTCTTC
TRBD2	TRBV7-2	TRBJ2-3	.	CASSATSGGRTDTQYF	TGTGCCAGCAGCGCCACTAGCGGGGGCCGCACAGATACGCAGTATTTT
.	TRBV7-9	TRBJ2-3	.	CASSYRSLTDTQYF	TGTGCCAGCAGTTATCGGTCCCTCACAGATACGCAGTATTTT